The following is a TCR beta chain sequence with its context. What it binds is not known. V lost 6 bases, J lost 2 bases, and 7 bases stayed unmatched. Germline V gene data show CDR1 as DFQATT and CDR2 as SNEGSKA (reference sequence). The CDR3 consists of 14 residues. For TCR beta, libraries came from iRepertoire HTBI primers and Arm-PCR of CDR3 regions. A single record per CDR3 protein comes from TCRdb applying MiXCR to the multiplex PCR reads. Seen here are about 530,000 distinct CDR3 sequences, about 15% observed once, and the top ten hold approximately 25%. Time point noted: newly diagnosed GD, antithyroid drugs for less than 3 months. RNA extracted from PBMCs served as the sequencing template. Investigators report Graves' disease was diagnosed under American Thyroid Association guidelines. EDTA tubes held roughly 10 milliliters of peripheral blood from each patient. The data stem from a study of regulatory T cells in long-lasting Graves disease. Overall study findings and caveats: Persistent cases favored TRBV28, TRBJ1-2 and TRBJ2-5. TCR diversity was lower in persistent Graves' patients than in newly diagnosed ones.

The same sample was also used in a study of T cells in Graves' hyperthyroidism and ophthalmopathy.

This chain joins TRBV20-1 and TRBJ2-7, with TRBD1 matching 10 bases. The sequenced sample was peripheral blood mononuclear cells (PBMCs), obtained at new diagnosis, from a patient treated with antithyroid drugs. This TCR derives from a woman in her forties or fifties with Graves disease. CDR3 region: CSALDRGHAYEQYF. The CDR3, as DNA: TGCAGTGCCCTCGACAGGGGGCACGCCTACGAGCAGTACTTC.